Below are 9 T cell receptor beta chains sequenced from a single sample in a study of cytomegalovirus exposure and HLA in healthy donors. The PCR used 60 Vbeta and 13 Jbeta primers. The protocol was immunoSEQ multiplex PCR, while the TCRdb copy is restricted to in-frame clones and leaves out a portion. The sample lists about 120,000 clones, 79% occurring once. The sequenced sample consisted of PBMCs. These receptors came from a man aged 30-40 years in good health and CMV-seropositive.

The rearrangement links TRBV7-5 to TRBJ1-1; the table's D call, TRBD1, was not checked against the DNA. TRBV7-5 is a pseudogene locus. The CDR3 spans 15 residues. CDR3 nucleotide sequence: TGTGTCAGAAGCTCAAACAGGGGTGGCGGCACTGAAGCTTTCTTT. Amino acids: CVRSSNRGGGTEAFF.

The J gene is TRBJ1-5, the V gene TRBV2, with TRBD1 as a possible D gene (5 bases). With 6 bases removed from V and 2 bases from J, the gap between germline ends came to 14 bases. Germline V gene lookup returns CDR1 SNHLY and CDR2 FYNNEI. The CDR3 has 15 amino acids. The CDR3 nucleotides read TGTGCCAGCAGGGTGGACACCATTGGCAATCAGCCCCAGCATTTT. This translates into CASRVDTIGNQPQHF.

This sequence joins TRBV9 and TRBJ2-2, with 12 bases matching TRBD2. CDR3 length equals 15 residues. CDR1 is SGDLS and CDR2 is YYNGEE in the germline V gene. Trimming removed 3 bases from V and 6 bases from J; junction bases left unmatched: 3. In DNA form, the CDR3 reads TGTGCCAGCAGCGCTCTAGCGGGGGGGCCCGGGGAGCTGTTTTTT. This codes for CASSALAGGPGELFF.

The chain joins TRBV30 to TRBJ1-4, with TRBD1 identical over 8 bases. The germline V gene encodes CDR1 GTSNPN and CDR2 SVGIG (reference sequence). Trimming at V came to 3 bases and at J to 4 bases, leaving 4 bases not matched to a gene. This CDR3 contains 14 residues. The CDR3 bases are TGTGCCTGGAGCCGGGGACAGGATAATGAAAAACTGTTTTTT. Translating gives CAWSRGQDNEKLFF. Full variable domain (outside the CDR3, taken from reference TRBV30 and TRBJ1-4): SQTIHQWPATLVQPVGSPLSLECTVEGTSNPNLYWYRQAAGRGLQLLFYSVGIGQISSEVPQNLSASRPQDRQFILSSKKLLLSDSGFYLCAWSRGQDNEKLFFGSGTQLSVL.

The V call is TRBV4-3, the J call TRBJ2-7; D might be TRBD2 (6 bases). CDR1 is LGHNA, CDR2 YSLEER, per germline. V shed 0 bases and J shed 1 base, with 13 bases lying between them. The CDR3 consists of 16 residues. This CDR3 is CASSQEVGEVSYEQYF. CDR3 bases: TGCGCCAGCAGCCAAGAAGTTGGGGAGGTATCCTACGAGCAGTACTTC.

The V call is TRBV5-4, the J call TRBJ1-1; unclear D gene. V lost 2 bases and J lost 4, with 9 bases in between. Germline V gene sequence: CDR1 SGHNT, CDR2 YYREEE (reference sequence). The CDR3 is 13 residues long. CDR3 protein: CASSLSVGTEAFF. The CDR3 DNA sequence: TGTGCCAGCAGCTTATCGGTTGGCACTGAAGCTTTCTTT. Full variable domain (outside the CDR3, taken from reference TRBV5-4 and TRBJ1-1): ETGVTQSPTHLIKTRGQQVTLRCSSQSGHNTVSWYQQALGQGPQFIFQYYREEENGRGNFPPRFSGLQFPNYSSELNVNALELDDSALYLCASSLSVGTEAFFGQGTRLTVV.

The rearrangement joins TRBV4-1 to TRBJ2-3, with D possibly matching TRBD2 (5 bases). Trimming removed 4 bases from V and 2 bases from J, with 13 bases in between. Germline CDR1 reads MGHRA; CDR2 reads YSYEKL. CDR3 length equals 15 residues. The CDR3 spells CASSLLGEVTDTQYF. The CDR3 DNA reads TGCGCCAGCAGCCTATTGGGAGAGGTCACAGATACGCAGTATTTT.

The chain uses TRBV27 and TRBJ1-2; a weak D match, TRBD1 (6 bases). The V gene lost 2 bases and the J gene lost 7 bases, with 14 bases spanning the gap. CDR1 and CDR2 (germline): MNHEY, SMNVEV (reference sequence). The length of the CDR3 is 14 residues. As DNA, the CDR3 is TGTGCCAGCAGTTTAAGATTCAGGGGCGGTGGCTACACCTTC. Protein sequence: CASSLRFRGGGYTF.

The rearrangement links TRBV6-4 to TRBJ2-6, with TRBD1 identical over 10 bases. CDR3 length: 13 amino acids. Germline V gene data show CDR1 as MRHNA and CDR2 as SNTAGT. V was pared by 4 bases and J by 12 bases, with 3 bases of the junction left unmatched. For the CDR3, the DNA is TGTGCCAGCAGTGGGGACAGGGGAAGCGTCCTGACTTTC. It specifies CASSGDRGSVLTF.